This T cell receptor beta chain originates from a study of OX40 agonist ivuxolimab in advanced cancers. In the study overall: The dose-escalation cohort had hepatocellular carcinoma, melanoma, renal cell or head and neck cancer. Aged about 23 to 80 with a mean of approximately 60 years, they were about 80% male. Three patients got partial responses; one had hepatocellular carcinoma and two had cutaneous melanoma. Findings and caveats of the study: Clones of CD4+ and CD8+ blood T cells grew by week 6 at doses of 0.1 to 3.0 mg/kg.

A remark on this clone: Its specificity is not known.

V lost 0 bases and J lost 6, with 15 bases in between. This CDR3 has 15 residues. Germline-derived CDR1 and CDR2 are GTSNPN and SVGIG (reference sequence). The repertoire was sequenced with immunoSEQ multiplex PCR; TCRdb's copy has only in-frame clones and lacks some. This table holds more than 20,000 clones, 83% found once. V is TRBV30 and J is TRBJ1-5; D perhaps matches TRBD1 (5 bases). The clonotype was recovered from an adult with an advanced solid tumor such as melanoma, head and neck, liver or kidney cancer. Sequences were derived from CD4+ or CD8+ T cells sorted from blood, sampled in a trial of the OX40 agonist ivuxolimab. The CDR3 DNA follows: TGTGCCTGGAGTGTACAAGGAGGGGACCCTCAGCCCCAGCATTTT. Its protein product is CAWSVQGGDPQPQHF. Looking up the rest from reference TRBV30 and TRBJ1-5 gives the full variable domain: SQTIHQWPATLVQPVGSPLSLECTVEGTSNPNLYWYRQAAGRGLQLLFYSVGIGQISSEVPQNLSASRPQDRQFILSSKKLLLSDSGFYLCAWSVQGGDPQPQHFGDGTRLSIL.